The table lists the clone carrying this TCR beta chain with a few counts. This sample was included in a study of cytomegalovirus exposure and HLA in healthy donors. The donors belonged to the roughly 130-subject validation cohort, separate from the roughly 670-subject first cohort. Using immunoSEQ multiplex PCR, the repertoire was profiled, and TCRdb retains in-frame clones only, with some absent. The sample carries 150,000 to 200,000 clones, just under 90% recorded once. V gave up 2 bases and J gave up 4 bases; unmatched junction bases: 8. Looked up from germline, CDR1 is SGHNT and CDR2 is YYREEE (reference sequence). The CDR3 consists of 15 residues.

This clonotype originated in a woman in her twenties or thirties in good health and CMV-seronegative. Sequencing was done on a sample of PBMCs. The chain recombines TRBV5-4 with TRBJ1-2; TRBD1 matches at 7 bases. For the CDR3, the DNA is TGTGCCAGCAGCTTCTATGGACAGGCGGTCTATGGCTACACCTTC. Protein: CASSFYGQAVYGYTF.